This TCR beta chain derives from a study of T cell responses to AZD1222 COVID-19 vaccine. The J segment lost 4 bases and the V segment lost 8 bases, leaving 5 bases of the junction unmatched. The CDR3 covers 13 residues. Germline CDR1 and CDR2: LNHDA and SQIVND (reference sequence). Libraries were prepared by immunoSEQ multiplex PCR; TCRdb keeps only in-frame clonotypes and omits some of them. The sample records 120,000 to 150,000 clones, under 95% being singletons. The TCR originated in an adult in good health. Here the sequenced sample was peripheral blood, taken on day 0 of AZD1222 vaccination. V gene TRBV19 combines with J gene TRBJ1-1, with 9 nucleotides matching TRBD1. The CDR3 loop reads CASGDRATTEAFF. The CDR3 DNA reads as TGTGCCAGTGGGGACAGGGCGACCACTGAAGCTTTCTTT.